This T cell receptor (beta chain) was retrieved from a study of T cells after yellow fever vaccination. Each CDR3 protein gets one entry after TCRdb re-called the 5' RACE reads with MiXCR. Seen here are 300,000 to 350,000 distinct CDR3 sequences, approximately 4% observed once, and the top ten hold approximately 20%. V gave up 2 bases and J gave up 5 bases, with 10 bases separating them. Germline CDR1 and CDR2: SGHDT and YYEEEE. The CDR3 runs to 14 residues. This clonotype has just a few counts. V is TRBV5-6 and J is TRBJ2-2, with a tentative D call TRBD1 (6 bases). The origin of this receptor is a man aged 18 to 29 who received the YFV17D yellow fever vaccine. The sample consisted of PBMCs, taken 15 days after the yellow fever booster vaccination. The CDR3 is CASSFPGATGELFF. As DNA, the CDR3 is TGTGCCAGCAGCTTTCCAGGGGCAACCGGGGAGCTGTTTTTT.